Following are 14 T cell receptor beta chains from one sample sequenced in a study of blood T cell repertoires in COVID-19. Profiling relied on immunoSEQ multiplex PCR, and the TCRdb table lists in-frame clones only, not all of them. The sample records 150,000 to 200,000 clones, about 80% being singletons. Sample: peripheral blood. These receptors came from a woman aged 55-75 years with COVID-19, enrolled during active disease.

This chain uses TRBV10-3 with TRBJ2-1; 12 bases align to TRBD2. The CDR3 covers 14 residues. The J segment lost 9 bases and the V segment lost 8 bases, leaving 8 bases of the junction unmatched. The V gene's germline CDR1 is ENHRY and CDR2 SYGVKD. The CDR3 nucleotides are TGTGCCATCTCATCTAGCGGGGGGGACGGTGAGCAGTTCTTC. It is translated as CAISSSGGDGEQFF.

This chain links TRBV11-1 with TRBJ1-1; D call uncertain. The CDR3 runs 14 residues. The germline gives CDR1 SGHAT, CDR2 FQDESV (reference sequence). In DNA form, the CDR3 reads TGTGCTGTCGGCCCCCCCGGGAGATTCACTGAAGCTTTCTTT. Translating gives CAVGPPGRFTEAFF.

The V gene is TRBV4-3, the J gene TRBJ2-3; 11 bases map to TRBD2. CDR3 length equals 17 residues. The germline V gene has CDR1 LGHNA and CDR2 YSLEER. V was clipped by 0 bases and J by 5 bases; unmatched bases: 7. The CDR3 region is CASSQDVTSGRVDTQYF. DNA of the CDR3: TGCGCCAGCAGCCAAGATGTCACTAGCGGGAGAGTAGATACGCAGTATTTT.

This chain links TRBV18 with TRBJ2-1; 7 bases are a match to TRBD2. With V trimmed by 3 bases and J by 7 bases, 6 bases remained unmatched. Germline values: CDR1 KGHSH, CDR2 LQKENI. There are 14 residues in the CDR3. The CDR3 region is CASSPSSGKNEQFF. Written as DNA, the CDR3 is TGTGCCAGCTCACCTTCTAGCGGAAAAAATGAGCAGTTCTTC. The full variable domain, its missing parts supplied by reference TRBV18 and TRBJ2-1, is NAGVMQNPRHLVRRRGQEARLRCSPMKGHSHVYWYRQLPEEGLKFMVYLQKENIIDESGMPKERFSAEFPKEGPSILRIQQVVRGDSAAYFCASSPSSGKNEQFFGPGTRLTVL.

This clone was recorded only once. J is TRBJ2-1 and V is TRBV27, with TRBD2 matching 11 bases. Losses at the gene ends were 2 bases for V and 8 bases for J; bases not matched to a gene: 5. The CDR3 contains 15 residues. Per the germline V gene, CDR1 is MNHEY and CDR2 is SMNVEV (reference sequence). The CDR3 nucleotides read TGTGCCAGCAGTTTAATAGCGGGGGGGCACCATGAGCAGTTCTTC. Translating gives CASSLIAGGHHEQFF.

In this sample, this clone turned up once. This chain connects TRBV27 to TRBJ1-6, with no clear D. Looked up from germline, CDR1 is MNHEY and CDR2 is SMNVEV (reference sequence). The CDR3 is 13 amino acids. Trimming took 3 bases from V and 8 from J, leaving 8 bases between them. This CDR3 is CASSFRGDSPLHF. The CDR3 DNA reads as TGTGCCAGCAGTTTTAGAGGAGATTCACCCCTCCACTTT.

This rearrangement joins TRBV19 to TRBJ1-1; D remains ambiguous. Trimming shortened V by 5 bases and J by 1 base, and 11 bases separated the two germline ends. Germline V gene data show CDR1 as LNHDA and CDR2 as SQIVND (reference sequence). CDR3 size: 14 residues. CDR3: CASSVTGSNTEAFF. CDR3 bases: TGTGCCAGTAGTGTCACTGGTTCGAACACTGAAGCTTTCTTT.

The CDR3 coding sequence is TGTGCCAGCGAAGACGGGGGACCGAACACTGAAGCTTTCTTT. Encoded protein: CASEDGGPNTEAFF. This chain links TRBV28 with TRBJ1-1; TRBD1 is a possible D gene (5 bases). Germline V gives CDR1 MDHEN, CDR2 SYDVKM. The V end was cut by 8 bases, the J end by 1 base, with 14 bases between. This CDR3 contains 14 residues.

J is TRBJ1-5 and V is TRBV19; 7 bases line up with TRBD1. Trimming took 7 bases from V and 0 from J; bases not matched to a gene: 9. This CDR3 is built from 16 residues. In germline, CDR1 is LNHDA, CDR2 SQIVND (reference sequence). The CDR3 reads CASNPTGMGSNQPQHF. CDR3 nucleotide sequence: TGTGCCAGTAACCCGACAGGGATGGGTAGCAATCAGCCCCAGCATTTT.

The chain carries TRBV5-1 and TRBJ1-5, with TRBD1 matching over 8 bases. In germline, CDR1 is SGHRS, CDR2 YFSETQ. The CDR3 covers 15 residues. J was trimmed by 3 bases and V by 2 bases; bases with no gene match: 4. CDR3 DNA: TGCGCCAGCAGCTTCGGGACAGGCGACAATCAGCCCCAGCATTTT. Residues: CASSFGTGDNQPQHF.

This clone has more than one count but fewer than ten. V gene TRBV11-2 combines with J gene TRBJ1-6; TRBD1 is a possible D gene (5 bases). Germline values: CDR1 SGHAT, CDR2 FQNNGV. There are 15 residues in the CDR3. V lost 4 bases, J lost 7 bases, and 14 bases lay in between. CDR3 protein: CASSSLSRGNSPLHF. CDR3 bases: TGTGCCAGCAGCTCCCTCTCTAGGGGCAATTCACCCCTCCACTTT. Supplemented by reference TRBV11-2 and TRBJ1-6, the full variable domain reads EAGVAQSPRYKIIEKRQSVAFWCNPISGHATLYWYQQILGQGPKLLIQFQNNGVVDDSQLPKDRFSAERLKGVDSTLKIQPAKLEDSAVYLCASSSLSRGNSPLHFGNGTRLTVT.

V usage is TRBV5-1 and J usage is TRBJ2-5, with D unresolved. The ends were cut back, 0 bases at V and 5 bases at J, with 8 bases in the middle. There are 13 residues in the CDR3. Per germline, CDR1 SGHRS and CDR2 YFSETQ. CDR3 coding DNA: TGCGCCAGCAGCTTGGAAGCGAGCGAGACCCAGTACTTC. Residues: CASSLEASETQYF.

The chain employs TRBV7-8 and TRBJ2-3, with D hard to call. Germline CDR1 reads SGHVS; CDR2 reads FQNEAQ. This CDR3 region has 12 residues. The V end lost 5 bases, the J end lost 2 bases, and 5 bases lay between the germline ends. DNA of the CDR3: TGTGCCAGCAGCCCATCCACAGATACGCAGTATTTT. Translated: CASSPSTDTQYF. Combining the CDR3 with reference TRBV7-8 and TRBJ2-3 gives the whole variable domain GAGVSQSPRYKVAKRGQDVALRCDPISGHVSLFWYQQALGQGPEFLTYFQNEAQLDKSGLPSDRFFAERPEGSVSTLKIQRTQQEDSAVYLCASSPSTDTQYFGPGTRLTVL.

The chain recombines TRBV7-2 with TRBJ2-7, with 16 bases that match TRBD2. The CDR3 is made up of 15 amino acids. The V segment lost 1 base and the J segment 11 bases; nucleotides outside the gene matches: 5. Per germline, CDR1 SGHTA and CDR2 FQGNSA. CDR3 DNA: TGTGCCAGCAGCTTAGATGGGACTAGCGGGAGGGCAAAGTACTTC. This encodes CASSLDGTSGRAKYF.